This is a list of T cell receptor beta chains from one sample in a study of cytomegalovirus exposure and HLA in healthy donors. The assay was immunoSEQ multiplex PCR, and TCRdb's table has in-frame clones only and misses some. The profile covers 71,000 or so clones, with about 94% appearing a single time and approximately 0.99% taken by the ten largest. The sequencing sample was made of PBMCs. These receptors came from a woman aged 18 to 35 in good health and CMV-seronegative. The CDR3 runs from the conserved cysteine through the conserved F or W. The order of the fields is clone size, D gene, V gene, J gene, CDR3 DNA, CDR3 protein. A D gene is named only where the DNA matches it firmly. Clone size is not always given. Where it is, it says once, few, many or a class for expanded clones.

-	TRBD2	TRBV6-1	TRBJ2-1	TGTGCCAGCATCTACCAGAGGCGGGGGTCCCATGAGCAGTTCTTC	CASIYQRRGSHEQFF
once	TRBD2	TRBV5-1	TRBJ2-3	TGCGCCAGCAGCTTTGGGGCTAGCGGGGTTACAGATACGCAGTATTTT	CASSFGASGVTDTQYF
-	TRBD2	TRBV7-2	TRBJ2-2	TGTGCCAGCAGCTGGGGACTAGCGGGGGATGACGGGGAGCTGTTTTTT	CASSWGLAGDDGELFF
-	TRBD1	TRBV7-3	TRBJ1-3	TGTGCCAGCAGCCCGAGCCGGGACAGGGGCCTCTCTGGAAACACCATATATTTT	CASSPSRDRGLSGNTIYF
few	-	TRBV13	TRBJ2-7	TGTGCCAGCAGCCCTCGGACAGCCTACGAGCAGTACTTC	CASSPRTAYEQYF
few	-	TRBV4-3	TRBJ1-6	TGCGCCAGCAGCCAAGAATGGCAGGGTTATAGTGATAATTCACCCCTCCACTTT	CASSQEWQGYSDNSPLHF
few	TRBD1	TRBV2	TRBJ2-7	TGTGCCAGCCGACAGGGTGGAAACGAGCAGTACTTC	CASRQGGNEQYF
-	-	TRBV2	TRBJ1-3	TGTGCCAGCAGAACCGGGGAGGCTGGAAACACCATATATTTT	CASRTGEAGNTIYF
once	-	TRBV11-2	TRBJ2-1	TGTGCCAGCAGCTTAGGACAGAACCCATTTAGGGATAATGAGCAGTTCTTC	CASSLGQNPFRDNEQFF
-	-	TRBV27	TRBJ2-7	TGTGCCAGCAGTTTATTTGGGGCCGAGCAGTACTTC	CASSLFGAEQYF
-	TRBD2	TRBV5-1	TRBJ2-3	TGCGCCAGCAGCTCCAGACTAGCGGGAGGGGATACGCAGTATTTT	CASSSRLAGGDTQYF
-	-	TRBV7-8	TRBJ2-3	TGTGCCAGCAGCTTCCAGGGCCCCCTCACGAATACGCAGTATTTT	CASSFQGPLTNTQYF
-	TRBD2	TRBV7-6	TRBJ2-2	TGTGCCAGCAGCTCGGGACTAGCGGGGGGGAACACCGGGGAGCTGTTTTTT	CASSSGLAGGNTGELFF
-	TRBD1	TRBV10-2	TRBJ1-2	TGCGCCAGCAGTGACCCAGGACAGGGGGCTGCGCACTATGGCTACACCTTC	CASSDPGQGAAHYGYTF
-	-	TRBV27	TRBJ1-1	TGTGCCAGCAGTTTATTAGGGGGGGCTGAAGCTTTCTTT	CASSLLGGAEAFF
-	-	TRBV11-1	TRBJ2-1	TGTGCCAGCAGCCCAGAGGGACTTCTAAGCTCCTACAATGAGCAGTTCTTC	CASSPEGLLSSYNEQFF
once	-	TRBV27	TRBJ2-5	TGTGCCAGCCGGGGGATGGAGACCCAGTACTTC	CASRGMETQYF
once	TRBD2	TRBV5-1	TRBJ2-5	TGCGCCAGCAGCTTGGTGGCGGTGACTAGCGGGGGACAAGAGACCCAGTACTTC	CASSLVAVTSGGQETQYF
-	TRBD2	TRBV5-4	TRBJ2-5	TGTGCCAGCAGCTTGGATAGCGGGGGGGCGGAGACCCAGTACTTC	CASSLDSGGAETQYF
once	-	TRBV7-3	TRBJ2-1	TGTGCCAGCAGCTTAGGTGACAGAGTTTACAATGAGCAGTTCTTC	CASSLGDRVYNEQFF
-	TRBD1	TRBV5-1	TRBJ1-1	TGCGCCAGCAACTTGGCCGTGGGACAGGAAGCTTTCTTT	CASNLAVGQEAFF
-	TRBD1	TRBV27	TRBJ1-1	TGTGCCAGCAGCCGACAGGGCATGAACACTGAAGCTTTCTTT	CASSRQGMNTEAFF
-	TRBD1	TRBV28	TRBJ1-1	TGTGCCAGCAGTGTACAGGGGTGGGCTTTCTTT	CASSVQGWAFF
-	TRBD1	TRBV28	TRBJ1-4	TGTGCCAGCCTGCAAAGGCTGGGACAGGGGACTGAAAAACTGTTTTTT	CASLQRLGQGTEKLFF
once	-	TRBV9	TRBJ2-5	TGTGCCAGCAGCACCCACTTCGACCAAGAGACCCAGTACTTC	CASSTHFDQETQYF
-	TRBD1	TRBV19	TRBJ1-5	TGTGCCAGTAGTATAAGGACAGGCAGGAGGAGGGGGCACAATCAGCCCCAGCATTTT	CASSIRTGRRRGHNQPQHF